The following is a T cell receptor beta chain sequence with its context. Antigen specificity is unknown. This record comes from a study of OX40 agonist ivuxolimab in advanced cancers. Study outcomes and limitations: Some nonresponders additionally presented with little normalized T-cell clonal expansion. Clonal expansion was seen in CD4+ and CD8+ blood T cells by week 6 at 0.1 to 3.0 mg/kg.

This CDR3 spans 15 amino acids. Germline V gene sequence: CDR1 MDHEN, CDR2 SYDVKM. Trimming stripped 1 base from V and 0 bases from J, with 7 bases between. Libraries were prepared by immunoSEQ multiplex PCR; TCRdb keeps only in-frame clonotypes and omits some of them. The data contain some 65,000 clones, 85% of them singletons. Sequencing used CD4+ or CD8+ T cells sorted from blood, obtained in a trial of the OX40 agonist ivuxolimab. The receptor's source is an adult with an advanced solid tumor such as melanoma, head and neck, liver or kidney cancer. The chain links TRBV28 to TRBJ1-3, with no clear D. The CDR3 region is CASSLLSFSGNTIYF. The CDR3 DNA follows: TGTGCCAGCAGTTTATTGTCCTTCTCTGGAAACACCATATATTTT.